This section outlines one T cell receptor (beta chain) sequence together with its context. This record comes from a study of blood T cell repertoires in COVID-19. Looking at the study overall: Samples representing acute and convalescent COVID-19 were sourced from the United States, Italy and Spain. PBMCs, B-cell-depleted T cells, or T cells provided the cDNA or gDNA that made up the material.

This CDR3 spans 15 amino acids. V shed 3 bases, J shed 3 bases, and the junction held 8 bases outside the gene matches. Germline CDR1 and CDR2: SGHRS and YFSETQ. Original methodology: Estimation of nucleated cell counts was performed using reference gene primer amplification. The repertoire was sequenced with immunoSEQ multiplex PCR; TCRdb's copy has only in-frame clones and lacks some. That table furnishes V, J and clone size, whereas the DNA furnished D and trimming. The table shows fewer than 200,000 clones, with 75% to 85% occurring only once. This TCR was sampled from a man in his sixties with acute or convalescent COVID-19. The sequenced sample consisted of peripheral blood. The chain joins TRBV5-1 to TRBJ2-7; 8 bases map to TRBD1. CDR3: CASSSQTGALYEQYF. For the CDR3, the DNA is TGCGCCAGCAGCTCGCAGACAGGGGCCCTCTACGAGCAGTACTTC.